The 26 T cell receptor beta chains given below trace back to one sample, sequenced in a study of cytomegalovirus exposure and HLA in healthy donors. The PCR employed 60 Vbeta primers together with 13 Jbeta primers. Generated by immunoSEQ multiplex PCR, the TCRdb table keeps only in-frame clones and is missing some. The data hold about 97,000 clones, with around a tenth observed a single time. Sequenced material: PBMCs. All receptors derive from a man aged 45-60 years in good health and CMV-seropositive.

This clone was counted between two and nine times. CDR3: CASSLARPSRSSYNEQFF. In DNA, the CDR3 is TGTGCCAGCAGCTTAGCGCGGCCTAGCCGGAGCTCCTACAATGAGCAGTTCTTC. The chain has TRBV7-9 and TRBJ2-1; D might be TRBD2 (5 bases). Germline V gene lookup returns CDR1 SEHNR and CDR2 FQNEAQ (reference sequence). Between the trimmed V and J ends, which lost 0 bases and 0 bases, there was a span of 15 bases. This CDR3 has 18 amino acids.

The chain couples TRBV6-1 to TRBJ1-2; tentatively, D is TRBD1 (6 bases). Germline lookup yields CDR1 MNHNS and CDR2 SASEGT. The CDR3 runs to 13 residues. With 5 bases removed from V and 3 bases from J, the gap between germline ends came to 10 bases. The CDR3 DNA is TGTGCCAGCAGTCCAGGGGATTACTATGGCTACACCTTC. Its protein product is CASSPGDYYGYTF.

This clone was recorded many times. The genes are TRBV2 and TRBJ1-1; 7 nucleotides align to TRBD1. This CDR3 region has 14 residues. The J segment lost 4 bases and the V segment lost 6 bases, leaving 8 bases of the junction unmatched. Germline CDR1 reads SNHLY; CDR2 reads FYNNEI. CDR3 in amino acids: CASSRRQGFTEAFF. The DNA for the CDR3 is TGTGCCAGCAGCCGCCGACAGGGTTTCACTGAAGCTTTCTTT. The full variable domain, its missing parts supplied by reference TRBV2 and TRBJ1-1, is EPEVTQTPSHQVTQMGQEVILRCVPISNHLYFYWYRQILGQKVEFLVSFYNNEISEKSEIFDDQFSVERPDGSNFTLKIRSTKLEDSAMYFCASSRRQGFTEAFFGQGTRLTVV.

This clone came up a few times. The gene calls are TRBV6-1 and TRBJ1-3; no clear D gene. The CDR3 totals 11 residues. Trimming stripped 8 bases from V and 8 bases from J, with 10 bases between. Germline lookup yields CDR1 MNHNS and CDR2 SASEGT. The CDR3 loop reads CASPEGYTIYF. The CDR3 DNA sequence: TGTGCCAGCCCTGAGGGATACACCATATATTTT.

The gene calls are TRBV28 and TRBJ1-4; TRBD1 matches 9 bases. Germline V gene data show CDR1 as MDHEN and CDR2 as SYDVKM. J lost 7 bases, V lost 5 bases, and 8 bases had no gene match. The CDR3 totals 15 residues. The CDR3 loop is CASSPLTGGTEKLFF. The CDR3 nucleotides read TGTGCCAGCAGTCCCCTGACAGGGGGAACTGAAAAACTGTTTTTT.

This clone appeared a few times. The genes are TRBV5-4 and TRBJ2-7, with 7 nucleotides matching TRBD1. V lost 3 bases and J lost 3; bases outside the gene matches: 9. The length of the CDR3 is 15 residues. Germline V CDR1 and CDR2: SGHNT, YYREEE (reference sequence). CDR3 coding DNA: TGTGCCAGCAGCTCGTTCACAGGGGTGGGCTACGAGCAGTACTTC. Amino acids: CASSSFTGVGYEQYF.

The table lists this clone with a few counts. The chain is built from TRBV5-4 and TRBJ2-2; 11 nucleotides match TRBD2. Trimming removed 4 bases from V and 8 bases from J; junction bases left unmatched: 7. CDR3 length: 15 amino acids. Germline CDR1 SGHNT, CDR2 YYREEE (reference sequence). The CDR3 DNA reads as TGTGCCAGCAGCCGACTAGCGGGATTTTCTGGGGAGCTGTTTTTT. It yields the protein CASSRLAGFSGELFF.

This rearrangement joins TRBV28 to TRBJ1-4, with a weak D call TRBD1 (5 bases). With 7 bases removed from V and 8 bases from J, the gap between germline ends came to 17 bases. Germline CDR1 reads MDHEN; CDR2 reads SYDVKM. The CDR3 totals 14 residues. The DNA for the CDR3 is TGTGCCAGCACTCCGAGAGGAGGGGACGAAAAACTGTTTTTT. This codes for CASTPRGGDEKLFF.

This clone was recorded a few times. CDR3 region: CAISEVGAGGETQYF. The CDR3 DNA sequence: TGTGCCATCAGTGAGGTCGGAGCGGGAGGGGAGACCCAGTACTTC. V usage is TRBV10-3 and J usage is TRBJ2-5; TRBD2 aligns across 10 bases. V shed 2 bases, J shed 5 bases, and the junction held 5 bases outside the gene matches. The CDR3 consists of 15 residues. Germline CDR1 is ENHRY and CDR2 is SYGVKD.

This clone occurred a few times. CDR3 nucleotide sequence: TGTGCCAGCAGTATCCCAGGAAACACTGAAGCTTTCTTT. Its translation: CASSIPGNTEAFF. The J gene is TRBJ1-1, the V gene TRBV6-5, with D hard to call. Trimming removed 5 bases at V and 2 bases at J, with 9 bases between. Germline V CDR1 and CDR2: MNHEY, SVGAGI. The CDR3 is 13 amino acids.

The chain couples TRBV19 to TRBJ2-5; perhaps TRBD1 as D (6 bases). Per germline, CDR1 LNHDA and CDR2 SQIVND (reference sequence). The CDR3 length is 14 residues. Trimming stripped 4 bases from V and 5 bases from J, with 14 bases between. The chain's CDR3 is CASSTRTAGETQYF. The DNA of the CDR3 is TGTGCCAGTAGTACTCGGACAGCTGGGGAGACCCAGTACTTC. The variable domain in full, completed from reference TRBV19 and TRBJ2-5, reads DGGITQSPKYLFRKEGQNVTLSCEQNLNHDAMYWYRQDPGQGLRLIYYSQIVNDFQKGDIAEGYSVSREKKESFPLTVTSAQKNPTAFYLCASSTRTAGETQYFGPGTRLLVL.

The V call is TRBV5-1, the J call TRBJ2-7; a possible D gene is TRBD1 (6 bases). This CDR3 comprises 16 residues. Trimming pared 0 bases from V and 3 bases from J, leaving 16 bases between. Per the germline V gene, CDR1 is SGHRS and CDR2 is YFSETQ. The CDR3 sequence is CASSLDDDRPDYEQYF. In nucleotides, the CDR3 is TGCGCCAGCAGCTTGGATGACGACAGGCCTGACTACGAGCAGTACTTC.

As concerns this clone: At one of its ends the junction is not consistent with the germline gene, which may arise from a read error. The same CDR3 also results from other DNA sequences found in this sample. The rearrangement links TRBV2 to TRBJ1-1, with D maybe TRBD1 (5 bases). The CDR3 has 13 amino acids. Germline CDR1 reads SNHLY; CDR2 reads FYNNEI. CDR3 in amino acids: CASERQTNTEAFF. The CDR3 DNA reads TGCGCCAGTGAGAGACAGACGAACACTGAAGCTTTCTTT.

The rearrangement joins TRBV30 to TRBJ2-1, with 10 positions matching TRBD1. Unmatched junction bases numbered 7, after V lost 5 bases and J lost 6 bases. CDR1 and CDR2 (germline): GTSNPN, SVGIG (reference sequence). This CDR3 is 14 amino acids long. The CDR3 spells CAWVSGQGSNEQFF. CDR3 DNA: TGTGCCTGGGTTTCGGGACAGGGGTCCAATGAGCAGTTCTTC.

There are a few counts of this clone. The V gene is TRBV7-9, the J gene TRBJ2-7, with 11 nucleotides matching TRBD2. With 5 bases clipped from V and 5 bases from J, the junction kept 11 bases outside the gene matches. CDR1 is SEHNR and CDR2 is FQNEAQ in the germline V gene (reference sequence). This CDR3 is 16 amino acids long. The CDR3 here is CASSPRVGLAGDEQYF. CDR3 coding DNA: TGTGCCAGCAGCCCCCGAGTAGGACTAGCGGGTGACGAGCAGTACTTC.

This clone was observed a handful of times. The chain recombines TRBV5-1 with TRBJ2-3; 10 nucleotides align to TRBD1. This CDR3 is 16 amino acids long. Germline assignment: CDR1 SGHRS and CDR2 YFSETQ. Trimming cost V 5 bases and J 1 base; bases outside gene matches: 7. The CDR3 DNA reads TGCGCCAGCAGTCGGACCGGGACAGGGGGCACAGATACGCAGTATTTT. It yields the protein CASSRTGTGGTDTQYF.

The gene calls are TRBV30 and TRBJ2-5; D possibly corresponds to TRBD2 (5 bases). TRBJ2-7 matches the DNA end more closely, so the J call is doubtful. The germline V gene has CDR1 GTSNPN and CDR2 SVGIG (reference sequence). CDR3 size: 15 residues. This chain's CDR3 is CAWSVEGTYVAEQYF. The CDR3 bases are TGTGCCTGGAGTGTAGAGGGAACCTACGTCGCCGAGCAGTACTTC.

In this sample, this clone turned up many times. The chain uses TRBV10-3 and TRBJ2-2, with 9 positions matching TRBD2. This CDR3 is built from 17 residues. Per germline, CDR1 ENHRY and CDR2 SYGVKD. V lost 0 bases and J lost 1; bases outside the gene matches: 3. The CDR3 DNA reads TGTGCCATCAGTGAGTCCCGGACTAGCGTGAACACCGGGGAGCTGTTTTTT. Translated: CAISESRTSVNTGELFF.

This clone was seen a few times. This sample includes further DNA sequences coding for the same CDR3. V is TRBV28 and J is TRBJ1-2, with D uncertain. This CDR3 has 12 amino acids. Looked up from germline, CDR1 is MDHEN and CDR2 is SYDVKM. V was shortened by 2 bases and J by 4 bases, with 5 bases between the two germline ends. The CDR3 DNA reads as TGTGCCAGCAGTTTACGGAGCTATGGCTACACCTTC. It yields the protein CASSLRSYGYTF.

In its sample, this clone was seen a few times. CDR3 coding DNA: TGTGCCAGCAGACAAGACAGATTGAGCTACAATGAGCAGTTCTTC. Amino acids: CASRQDRLSYNEQFF. The chain has TRBV6-1 and TRBJ2-1; the D gene is possibly TRBD1 (5 bases). The germline V gene has CDR1 MNHNS and CDR2 SASEGT. V shed 6 bases and J shed 3 bases, with 15 bases lying between them. The CDR3 spans 15 residues.

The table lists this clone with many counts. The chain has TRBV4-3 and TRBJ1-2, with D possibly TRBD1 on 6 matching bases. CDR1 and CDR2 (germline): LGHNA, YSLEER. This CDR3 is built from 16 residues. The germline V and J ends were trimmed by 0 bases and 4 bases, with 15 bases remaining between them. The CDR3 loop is CASSQDFGGGGYGYTF. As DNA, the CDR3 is TGCGCCAGCAGCCAAGATTTCGGAGGGGGGGGCTATGGCTACACCTTC.

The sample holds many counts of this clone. The CDR3 nucleotides read TGTGCCAGCAGCTTACGGGCAGGGGGCAGGAACTATGGCTACACCTTC. Its protein product is CASSLRAGGRNYGYTF. The chain uses TRBV11-2 and TRBJ1-2; 8 nucleotides align to TRBD1. This CDR3 contains 16 residues. The germline CDR1 and CDR2 sequences are SGHAT and FQNNGV. After removal of 2 bases from V and 2 bases from J, the junction contained 7 bases not matched to a gene.

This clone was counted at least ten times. The CDR3, as DNA: TGTGCCAGCAGTTTGGACATCTCCTACGAGCAGTACTTC. Amino acid sequence: CASSLDISYEQYF. The chain carries TRBV27 and TRBJ2-7; possible D gene TRBD1, 5 bases. This CDR3 region has 13 residues. The V gene lost 3 bases and the J gene lost 0 bases, with 6 bases spanning the gap. The germline V gene has CDR1 MNHEY and CDR2 SMNVEV (reference sequence).

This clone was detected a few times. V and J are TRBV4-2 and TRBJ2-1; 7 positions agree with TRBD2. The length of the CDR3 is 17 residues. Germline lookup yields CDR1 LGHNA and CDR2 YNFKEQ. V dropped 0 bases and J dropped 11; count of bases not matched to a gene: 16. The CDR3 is CASSQENSGLRNDKQFF. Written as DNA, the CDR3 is TGTGCCAGCAGCCAAGAAAATTCGGGACTAAGAAATGATAAGCAGTTCTTC.

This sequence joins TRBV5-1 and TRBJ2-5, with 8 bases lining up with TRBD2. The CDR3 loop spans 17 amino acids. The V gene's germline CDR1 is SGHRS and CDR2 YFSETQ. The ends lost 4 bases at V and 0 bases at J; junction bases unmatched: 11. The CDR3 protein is CASSPGLSGRDQETQYF. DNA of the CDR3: TGCGCCAGCAGCCCGGGACTAAGCGGGAGAGACCAAGAGACCCAGTACTTC.

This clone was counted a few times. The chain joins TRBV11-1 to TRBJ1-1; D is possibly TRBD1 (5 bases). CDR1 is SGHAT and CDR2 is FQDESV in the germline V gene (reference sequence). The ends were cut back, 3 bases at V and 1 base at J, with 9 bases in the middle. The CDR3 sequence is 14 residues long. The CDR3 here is CASSFGQGNTEAFF. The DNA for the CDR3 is TGTGCCAGCAGCTTCGGGCAGGGGAACACTGAAGCTTTCTTT.